A selection of T cell receptor beta chains follows, all from one sample in a study of blood T cell repertoires in COVID-19. Measured with immunoSEQ multiplex PCR; TCRdb has only the in-frame clones, and not every one. The profile covers about 250,000 clones, with around 83% appearing a single time and more than 4% taken by the ten largest. The sequenced material came from PBMCs or T cells enriched from blood (not recorded which). Source of these receptors: a man in his forties who had been exposed to COVID-19. CDR3s include the opening cysteine and the closing phenylalanine or tryptophan. The D gene is left open where the match is weak. The size of a clone is reported for some rows only, either as once, few or many, or as a class for expanded clones.

-	TRBV5-1	TRBJ2-5	-	TGCGCCAGCAGCCAGGGGAGTCTCCAAGAGACCCAGTACTTC	CASSQGSLQETQYF
-	TRBV27	TRBJ1-2	-	TGTGCCAGCAGGGAGGCAGAAATTAACTATGGCTACACCTTC	CASREAEINYGYTF
once	TRBV5-1	TRBJ2-2	-	TGCGCCAGCAGCTTACAGGGTATCCTGAACACCGGGGAGCTGTTTTTT	CASSLQGILNTGELFF
-	TRBV12-3/TRBV12-4	TRBJ1-2	-	TGTGCCAGCACCCCGCAGGGAATCTACACCTTC	CASTPQGIYTF
-	TRBV4-2	TRBJ1-1	-	TGTGCCAGCAGCCAAGCTGAACAGGGTTCCCAACGAAAGATTTTCTTT	CASSQAEQGSQRKIFF
-	TRBV5-1	TRBJ1-1	TRBD1	TGCGCCAGCAGGGAAAGGACAGGAGGGAACACTGAAGCTTTCTTT	CASRERTGGNTEAFF
once	TRBV29-1	TRBJ2-2	-	TGCAGCGTTACAGGGTCATTCCCCACCGGGGAGCTGTTTTTT	CSVTGSFPTGELFF
-	TRBV6-6	TRBJ2-7	-	TGTGCCAGCAGTCAACTAAAACTCACCTACGAGCAGTACTTC	CASSQLKLTYEQYF
many	TRBV3-1/TRBV3-2	TRBJ2-3	-	TGTGCCAGCAGCCAAGATCTTAGCGGAGGGCCCACAGATACGCAGTATTTT	CASSQDLSGGPTDTQYF
-	TRBV5-5	TRBJ2-6	TRBD1	TGTGCCAGCAGCCGACAGGGAACTGGGGCCAACGTCCTGACTTTC	CASSRQGTGANVLTF
-	TRBV19	TRBJ2-2	-	TGTGCCAGTAGTAGAAAACCCGGGACACGTACCGGGGAGCTGTTTTTT	CASSRKPGTRTGELFF
-	TRBV28	TRBJ2-1	TRBD2	TGTGCCAGCAGTTTGAATGCGGGGGTACCCCGTGGTGAGCAGTTCTTC	CASSLNAGVPRGEQFF
few	TRBV4-1	TRBJ2-3	-	TGCGCCAGCAGCCAAGTCCAGGTTCAGGTCTGGACAGATACGCAGTATTTT	CASSQVQVQVWTDTQYF
-	TRBV12-5	TRBJ1-1	-	TGTGCTAGTGGTTCGACACGCATGAACACTGAAGCTTTCTTT	CASGSTRMNTEAFF
-	TRBV5-4	TRBJ2-7	TRBD1	TGTGCCAGCAGCTTGGACCCCGGGACAGGCGCGTCCGAGCAGTACTTC	CASSLDPGTGASEQYF
many	TRBV7-9	TRBJ2-1	-	TGTGCCAGCAGCTTAGCGGCCGTCTACAATGAGCAGTTCTTC	CASSLAAVYNEQFF
-	TRBV3-1/TRBV3-2	TRBJ1-1	-	TGTGCCAGCAGCCGGAGAGAGGAGAACACTGAAGCTTTCTTT	CASSRREENTEAFF
-	TRBV2	TRBJ2-3	TRBD2	TGTGCCAGCTCTCGGGACTACTTTTCCCCAGATACGCAGTATTTT	CASSRDYFSPDTQYF
-	TRBV7-9	TRBJ2-7	TRBD1	TGTGCAATCGGGGACAGTTTATCCTACGAGCAGTACTTC	CAIGDSLSYEQYF
once	TRBV6-5	TRBJ2-7	TRBD1	TGTGCCAGCAACACCGACAGGGCGAGGATCGAGCAGTACTTC	CASNTDRARIEQYF
-	TRBV27	TRBJ2-1	TRBD2	TGTGCCAGCAGACTAGCGGGAGCCCTTGGGAATGAGCAGTTCTTC	CASRLAGALGNEQFF
-	TRBV27	TRBJ2-1	-	TGTGCCAGCAGTTTCTCGCGGGGTGGTGAGCAGTTCTTC	CASSFSRGGEQFF
-	TRBV2	TRBJ2-2	-	TGTGCCAGCAGTGATTCAGGAATCTTAAACACCGGGGAGCTGTTTTTT	CASSDSGILNTGELFF
-	TRBV24-1	TRBJ1-6	-	TGTGCCACCAGACAGGACAAGGATTCACCCCTCCACTTT	CATRQDKDSPLHF
few	TRBV29-1	TRBJ1-2	-	TGCAGCGTTGAGCGGGGGAACGGCTATGGCTACACCTTC	CSVERGNGYGYTF
-	TRBV5-1	TRBJ2-1	-	TGCGCCAGCAGCTTGTCCACAGAGCAGTTCTTC	CASSLSTEQFF
-	TRBV5-1	TRBJ1-2	-	TGCGCCAGCAGCTTGCCCGGACAGTATGGCTACACCTTC	CASSLPGQYGYTF
-	TRBV18	TRBJ1-2	TRBD1	TGTGCCAGCTCAGTACAGGGGGCCGAGGCTGGCTACACCTTC	CASSVQGAEAGYTF
few	TRBV14	TRBJ2-7	-	TGTGCCAGCAGCCAAGGTACAGGCCCCTACGAGCAGTACTTC	CASSQGTGPYEQYF
-	TRBV5-1	TRBJ2-7	TRBD1	TGCGCCAGCAGAGGACAGGTCCCCGAGCAGTACTTC	CASRGQVPEQYF